Following are 7 T cell receptor beta chains from one sample sequenced in a study of blood T cell repertoires in COVID-19. Clones were sequenced by immunoSEQ multiplex PCR, and TCRdb holds only the in-frame ones, with some missing. Of under 150,000 clones in the sample, approximately 85% were seen once. The sequencing input was peripheral blood. The receptors were sampled from a woman in her sixties with COVID-19, enrolled during active disease.

About this clone: Other DNA variants within this sample encode the same CDR3. The chain couples TRBV6-1 to TRBJ2-2; D unresolved. In germline, CDR1 is MNHNS, CDR2 SASEGT. Trimming cost V 2 bases and J 2 bases, with 6 bases left between them. CDR3 length: 14 residues. CDR3 in amino acids: CASSENRNTGELFF. CDR3 sequence (DNA): TGTGCCAGCAGTGAAAACAGAAACACCGGGGAGCTGTTTTTT.

This clone was picked up a small number of times. V is TRBV7-8 and J is TRBJ1-2; TRBD1 matches 7 bases. The germline V gene encodes CDR1 SGHVS and CDR2 FQNEAQ. The V segment lost 1 base and the J segment 0 bases; nucleotides outside the gene matches: 5. CDR3 length: 16 amino acids. CDR3 residues: CASSLGQGATNYGYTF. The CDR3 DNA follows: TGTGCCAGCAGCTTAGGACAGGGAGCCACTAACTATGGCTACACCTTC. Based on the CDR3 plus reference TRBV7-8 and TRBJ1-2, the full variable domain is GAGVSQSPRYKVAKRGQDVALRCDPISGHVSLFWYQQALGQGPEFLTYFQNEAQLDKSGLPSDRFFAERPEGSVSTLKIQRTQQEDSAVYLCASSLGQGATNYGYTFGSGTRLTVV.

The chain couples TRBV3-1 (or the pseudogene TRBV3-2) to TRBJ2-1, with D perhaps matching TRBD2 (5 bases). Germline V CDR1 and CDR2: LGHDT, YNNKEL (reference sequence). The CDR3 is 16 amino acids. Trimming pared 2 bases from V and 3 bases from J, leaving 14 bases between. The CDR3 bases are TGTGCCAGCAGCCAATACGGGGAACCATTCTACAATGAGCAGTTCTTC. This translates into CASSQYGEPFYNEQFF.

V and J are TRBV25-1 and TRBJ2-2; TRBD2 matches 7 bases. This CDR3 spans 14 amino acids. CDR1 MGHDK and CDR2 SYGVNS come from the germline V gene. The V and J ends lost 9 bases and 7 bases, in that order; junction bases with no gene match: 11. The CDR3 coding sequence is TGTGCCAGTTTGGGGGAGGGGAGTGTCGGGGAGCTGTTTTTT. Its protein is CASLGEGSVGELFF.

The gene calls are TRBV6-2 or TRBV6-3 and TRBJ2-7, with D maybe TRBD1 (5 bases). V was trimmed by 6 bases and J by 6 bases, leaving 21 bases between them. The CDR3 is 15 amino acids. Germline loops: CDR1 MNHEY, CDR2 SVGEGT. This CDR3 reads CASSLRQGIMFEQYF. CDR3 nucleotide sequence: TGTGCCAGCAGCCTACGTCAGGGAATAATGTTCGAGCAGTACTTC.

This sequence joins TRBV19 and TRBJ1-2; 8 nucleotides agree with TRBD1. The CDR3 spans 13 residues. V was pared by 5 bases and J by 6 bases, with 5 bases of the junction left unmatched. Germline assignment: CDR1 LNHDA and CDR2 SQIVND (reference sequence). The CDR3 is CASSRTGQDGYTF. In DNA, the CDR3 is TGTGCCAGTAGTCGGACAGGGCAGGATGGCTACACCTTC. The full variable domain, completed using reference TRBV19 and TRBJ1-2, is DGGITQSPKYLFRKEGQNVTLSCEQNLNHDAMYWYRQDPGQGLRLIYYSQIVNDFQKGDIAEGYSVSREKKESFPLTVTSAQKNPTAFYLCASSRTGQDGYTFGSGTRLTVV.

The V call is TRBV21-1, the J call TRBJ2-4; TRBD1, the table's D call, was not compared with the DNA. TRBV21-1 is a pseudogene. The CDR3 sequence is 12 residues long. Here the CDR3 DNA reads TGTGCCAGCAGCAGGCAAGAAAACATTCAGTACTTC. Its protein is CASSRQENIQYF.